This T cell receptor beta chain was identified during a study of blood T cell repertoires in COVID-19. The protocol was immunoSEQ multiplex PCR, while the TCRdb copy is restricted to in-frame clones and leaves out a portion. The repertoire holds 150,000 or so clones, with approximately 82% as singletons. The germline V gene encodes CDR1 MGHRA and CDR2 YSYEKL. This CDR3 is 15 amino acids long. V lost 6 bases, J lost 0 bases, and 12 bases lay in between. The sequence was obtained from a woman between 50 and 59 years old in a cohort sampled during active or convalescent COVID-19. The chain couples TRBV4-1 to TRBJ1-3; possible D gene TRBD1, 5 bases. Specimen: peripheral blood. The CDR3 loop is CASSSKGLSGNTIYF. The CDR3 DNA follows: TGCGCCAGCAGTTCTAAGGGGCTCTCTGGAAACACCATATATTTT.